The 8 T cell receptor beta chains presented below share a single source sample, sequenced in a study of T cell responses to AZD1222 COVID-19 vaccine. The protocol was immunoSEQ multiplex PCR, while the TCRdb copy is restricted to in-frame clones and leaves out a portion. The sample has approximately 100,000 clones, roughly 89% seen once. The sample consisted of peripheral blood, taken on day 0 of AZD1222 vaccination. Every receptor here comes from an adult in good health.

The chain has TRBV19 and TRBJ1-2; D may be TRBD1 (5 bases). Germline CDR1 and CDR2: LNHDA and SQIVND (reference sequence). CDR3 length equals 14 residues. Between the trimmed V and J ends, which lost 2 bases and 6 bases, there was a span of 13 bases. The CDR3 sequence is CASSITSWGDGYTF. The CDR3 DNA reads TGTGCCAGTAGTATAACATCGTGGGGCGATGGCTACACCTTC.

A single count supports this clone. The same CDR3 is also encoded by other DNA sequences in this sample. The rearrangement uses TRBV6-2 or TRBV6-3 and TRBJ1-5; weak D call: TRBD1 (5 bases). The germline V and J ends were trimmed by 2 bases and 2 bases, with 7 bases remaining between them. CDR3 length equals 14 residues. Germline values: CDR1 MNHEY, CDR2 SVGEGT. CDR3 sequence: CASSYGGGNQPQHF. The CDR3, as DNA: TGTGCCAGCAGTTACGGAGGGGGCAATCAGCCCCAGCATTTT.

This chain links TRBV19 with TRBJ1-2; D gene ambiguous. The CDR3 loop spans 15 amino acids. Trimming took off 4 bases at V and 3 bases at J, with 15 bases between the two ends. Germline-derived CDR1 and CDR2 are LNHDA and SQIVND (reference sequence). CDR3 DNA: TGTGCCAGTAGTACGGCGGACCGATCCGACTATGGCTACACCTTC. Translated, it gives CASSTADRSDYGYTF.

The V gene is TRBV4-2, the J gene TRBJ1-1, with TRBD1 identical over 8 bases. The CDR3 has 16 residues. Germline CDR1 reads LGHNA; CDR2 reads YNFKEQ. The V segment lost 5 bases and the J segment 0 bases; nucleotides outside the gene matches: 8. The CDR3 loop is CASSREQGVMNTEAFF. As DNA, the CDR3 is TGTGCCAGCAGCAGGGAACAGGGGGTAATGAACACTGAAGCTTTCTTT.

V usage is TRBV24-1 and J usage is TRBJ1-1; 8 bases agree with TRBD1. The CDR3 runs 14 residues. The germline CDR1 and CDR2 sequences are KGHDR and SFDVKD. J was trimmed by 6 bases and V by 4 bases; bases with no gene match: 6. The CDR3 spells CATSDGQGTPEAFF. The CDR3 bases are TGTGCCACCAGTGACGGACAGGGCACCCCTGAAGCTTTCTTT.

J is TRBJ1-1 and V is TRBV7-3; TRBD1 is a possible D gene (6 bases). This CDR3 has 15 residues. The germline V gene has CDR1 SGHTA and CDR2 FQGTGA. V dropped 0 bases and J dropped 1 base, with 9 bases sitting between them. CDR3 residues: CASSLTGDTNTEAFF. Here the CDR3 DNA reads TGTGCCAGCAGCTTAACTGGGGACACGAACACTGAAGCTTTCTTT.

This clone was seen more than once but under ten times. The CDR3 DNA follows: TGTGCCAGCAGCCCCGACAGGGCGTTCGATTCACCCCTCCACTTT. Residues: CASSPDRAFDSPLHF. The chain uses TRBV7-2 and TRBJ1-6; 7 nucleotides align to TRBD1. Per germline, CDR1 SGHTA and CDR2 FQGNSA. V shed 5 bases and J 8 bases; nucleotides not matched to a gene: 9. This CDR3 is 15 amino acids long.

CDR3 nucleotide sequence: TGTGCCAGCAGCCCTCAACTAGCGGGGGGGCCGGATACGCAGTATTTT. Translating gives CASSPQLAGGPDTQYF. This chain links TRBV11-2 with TRBJ2-3; 13 bases fit TRBD2. The V segment lost 5 bases and the J segment 6 bases; nucleotides outside the gene matches: 8. The CDR3 is 16 amino acids. Germline lookup yields CDR1 SGHAT and CDR2 FQNNGV.